Each of the 26 T cell receptor beta chains below was sequenced from the same sample in a study of beta chain features in type 1 diabetes. All of the isolated RNA was reverse transcribed, so expressed TCRB transcripts were sequenced. The method was immunoSEQ multiplex PCR; TCRdb's version includes in-frame clones alone and lacks a portion of them. The profile shows around 300,000 clones, approximately 11% of them singletons. Sequenced sample: naive CD4+ T cells from blood. Every receptor here comes from a woman aged 30 to 39 in good health.

This clone was seen a handful of times. This chain connects TRBV28 to TRBJ2-3; 9 nucleotides line up with TRBD2. Germline V lookup: CDR1 MDHEN, CDR2 SYDVKM. This CDR3 has 17 amino acids. With 2 bases clipped from V and 8 bases from J, the junction kept 14 bases outside the gene matches. The CDR3: CASSLAAASGNSGTQYF. Written as DNA, the CDR3 is TGTGCCAGCAGTTTAGCCGCGGCTAGCGGGAACTCGGGTACGCAGTATTTT.

The rearrangement links TRBV9 to TRBJ2-4, with D tentatively TRBD2 (6 bases). Germline values: CDR1 SGDLS, CDR2 YYNGEE. The CDR3 length is 16 residues. The V end was cut by 0 bases, the J end by 0 bases, with 10 bases between. The CDR3 protein is CASSVGGGLAKNIQYF. Here the CDR3 DNA reads TGTGCCAGCAGCGTAGGGGGAGGACTAGCCAAAAACATTCAGTACTTC. The full variable domain, completed using reference TRBV9 and TRBJ2-4, is DSGVTQTPKHLITATGQRVTLRCSPRSGDLSVYWYQQSLDQGLQFLIQYYNGEERAKGNILERFSAQQFPDLHSELNLSSLELGDSALYFCASSVGGGLAKNIQYFGAGTRLSVL.

The chain recombines TRBV5-4 with TRBJ2-1; D may be TRBD2 (6 bases). The CDR3 has 16 residues. Trimming took 4 bases from V and 2 from J, leaving 16 bases between them. Germline CDR1 reads SGHNT; CDR2 reads YYREEE (reference sequence). This CDR3 reads CASSLAGGITYNEQFF. CDR3 DNA: TGTGCCAGCAGCCTCGCTGGGGGGATTACCTACAATGAGCAGTTCTTC. Supplemented by reference TRBV5-4 and TRBJ2-1, the full variable domain reads ETGVTQSPTHLIKTRGQQVTLRCSSQSGHNTVSWYQQALGQGPQFIFQYYREEENGRGNFPPRFSGLQFPNYSSELNVNALELDDSALYLCASSLAGGITYNEQFFGPGTRLTVL.

This clone came up a few times. The V gene is TRBV4-2, the J gene TRBJ2-1; 7 bases map to TRBD2. The V and J ends lost 0 bases and 1 base, in that order; junction bases with no gene match: 9. CDR1 LGHNA and CDR2 YNFKEQ come from the germline V gene. The CDR3 is made up of 18 amino acids. This CDR3 reads CASSQEISISGSYNEQFF. CDR3 bases: TGTGCCAGCAGCCAAGAAATATCTATTAGCGGGTCCTACAATGAGCAGTTCTTC.

This chain joins TRBV7-2 and TRBJ2-7, with D possibly being TRBD1 (6 bases). Germline-derived CDR1 and CDR2 are SGHTA and FQGNSA. The V end lost 5 bases, the J end lost 11 bases, and 31 bases lay between the germline ends. The CDR3 has 17 amino acids. The CDR3 protein is CASSLTQERGGTHGEYF. DNA for the CDR3: TGTGCCAGCAGCCTAACCCAGGAGAGAGGGGGTACCCATGGGGAGTACTTC.

Only a few counts were recorded for this clone. This rearrangement joins TRBV4-1 to TRBJ1-2; no firm D call. This CDR3 is 13 amino acids long. CDR1 is MGHRA and CDR2 is YSYEKL in the germline V gene. Trimming stripped 1 base from V and 4 bases from J, with 7 bases between. The chain's CDR3 is CASSQGRSYGYTF. For the CDR3, the DNA is TGCGCCAGCAGCCAAGGGAGGTCCTATGGCTACACCTTC.

This clone was found a few times. An end of the junction does not agree with germline; a read error may underlie this. The V and J genes are TRBV7-7 and TRBJ2-1; D might be TRBD2 (6 bases). CDR1 and CDR2 (germline): SSHAT, FNYEAQ (reference sequence). CDR3 length: 13 residues. CDR3 region: CASSLGVAEEQFF. For the CDR3, the DNA is TGTGCTAGCAGCTTAGGGGTAGCGGAAGAGCAGTTCTTC.

The sample holds a few counts of this clone. V is TRBV9 and J is TRBJ2-5, with D perhaps TRBD2 (6 bases). Germline CDR1 SGDLS, CDR2 YYNGEE. Trimming removed 0 bases at V and 7 bases at J, with 10 bases between. The CDR3 contains 13 residues. CDR3 nucleotides: TGTGCCAGCAGCGTAGTACTGGGGGGGACCCAGTACTTC. Translating gives CASSVVLGGTQYF.

The rearrangement uses TRBV7-8 and TRBJ2-7, with 9 bases matching TRBD1. With 0 bases clipped from V and 2 bases from J, the junction kept 5 bases outside the gene matches. Looked up from germline, CDR1 is SGHVS and CDR2 is FQNEAQ. CDR3 size: 16 residues. The CDR3 here is CASSLAYGTGTYEQYF. The DNA of the CDR3 is TGTGCCAGCAGCTTAGCGTACGGGACAGGGACCTACGAGCAGTACTTC.

This clone was found a few times. The rearrangement links TRBV18 to TRBJ2-7; perhaps TRBD2 as D (5 bases). The CDR3 is 15 residues long. Per germline, CDR1 KGHSH and CDR2 LQKENI. The V gene lost 3 bases and the J gene lost 2 bases, with 14 bases spanning the gap. CDR3 protein: CASSPPGIKTYEQYF. The CDR3 bases are TGTGCCAGCTCACCCCCGGGGATTAAAACCTACGAGCAGTACTTC.

The CDR3 region is CASSENQGLEQFF. The DNA for the CDR3 is TGTGCCAGCAGCGAGAATCAGGGTCTTGAGCAGTTCTTC. The J gene is TRBJ2-1, the V gene TRBV2; D possibly corresponds to TRBD1 (5 bases). The CDR3 runs to 13 residues. Germline loops: CDR1 SNHLY, CDR2 FYNNEI. V was clipped by 6 bases and J by 9 bases, with 15 bases between them.

The chain is built from TRBV6-6 and TRBJ2-7; D might be TRBD2 (6 bases). The V and J ends lost 7 bases and 6 bases respectively, with 10 bases between them. In germline, CDR1 is MNHNY, CDR2 SVGAGI (reference sequence). CDR3 size: 11 residues. The CDR3 nucleotides read TGTGCCAGCACCTCCGGGGGCGAGCAGTACTTC. Translation gives CASTSGGEQYF.

This clone appeared a few times. This rearrangement joins TRBV29-1 to TRBJ1-1; perhaps TRBD1 as D (5 bases). The germline CDR1 and CDR2 sequences are SQVTM and ANQGSEA. The CDR3 sequence is 14 residues long. Between the trimmed V and J ends, which lost 5 bases and 0 bases, there was a span of 13 bases. CDR3 sequence (DNA): TGCAGCGTTAAAAACACAGGCATGAACACTGAAGCTTTCTTT. Translated: CSVKNTGMNTEAFF.

The V call is TRBV4-2, the J call TRBJ2-7, with TRBD2 as a possible D gene (6 bases). CDR1 and CDR2 (germline): LGHNA, YNFKEQ. There are 17 residues in the CDR3. V was pared by 1 base and J by 4 bases, with 20 bases between. CDR3 DNA sequence: TGTGCCAGCAGCCAAGTGTATATGGGACGGGAGAGGTACGAGCAGTACTTC. As protein: CASSQVYMGRERYEQYF.

The chain joins TRBV14 to TRBJ1-1; 8 positions agree with TRBD1. The CDR3 is 14 amino acids. Germline V gene sequence: CDR1 SGHDN, CDR2 FVKESK. V shed 5 bases and J 5 bases; nucleotides not matched to a gene: 7. CDR3 loop: CASSARQGQTEAFF. CDR3 DNA sequence: TGTGCCAGCAGCGCCCGACAGGGGCAGACTGAAGCTTTCTTT.

A few counts support this clone. The rearrangement uses TRBV18 and TRBJ1-2, with D unclear. The CDR3 has 13 amino acids. CDR1 is KGHSH, CDR2 LQKENI, per germline. The ends were cut back, 6 bases at V and 0 bases at J, with 8 bases in the middle. The CDR3 here is CASSEGANYGYTF. The CDR3 coding sequence is TGTGCCAGCTCCGAGGGAGCTAACTATGGCTACACCTTC. The variable domain in full, completed from reference TRBV18 and TRBJ1-2, reads NAGVMQNPRHLVRRRGQEARLRCSPMKGHSHVYWYRQLPEEGLKFMVYLQKENIIDESGMPKERFSAEFPKEGPSILRIQQVVRGDSAAYFCASSEGANYGYTFGSGTRLTVV.

A note on this clone: Other DNA sequences in the sample encode the same CDR3. The J gene is TRBJ2-5, the V gene TRBV28; D is possibly TRBD1 (6 bases). Trimming left V 4 bases short and J 2 bases short, with 8 bases between. CDR1 and CDR2 from the germline V gene are MDHEN and SYDVKM. This CDR3 is built from 13 residues. This CDR3 is CASSSGQQETQYF. DNA of the CDR3: TGTGCCAGCAGTTCCGGACAGCAAGAGACCCAGTACTTC.

This clone was counted between two and nine times. The gene calls are TRBV18 and TRBJ1-2, with 8 bases lining up with TRBD1. V lost 0 bases and J lost 8; bases outside the gene matches: 8. The CDR3 contains 15 residues. The germline V gene has CDR1 KGHSH and CDR2 LQKENI. CDR3 loop: CASSPPGQGTPGYTF. The CDR3 nucleotides read TGTGCCAGCTCACCACCCGGACAGGGAACGCCCGGCTACACCTTC.

In nucleotides, the CDR3 is TGTGCCAGCAGCGTAGGAGGGGAGGGGAATGAGCAGTTCTTC. Protein: CASSVGGEGNEQFF. This chain uses TRBV9 with TRBJ2-1; 7 nucleotides align to TRBD2. Trimming cost V 0 bases and J 7 bases; bases outside gene matches: 4. CDR3 length equals 14 residues. The V gene's germline CDR1 is SGDLS and CDR2 YYNGEE.

The rearrangement links TRBV20-1 to TRBJ2-1; no reliable D call. Trimming took off 5 bases at V and 4 bases at J, with 6 bases between the two ends. This CDR3 contains 11 residues. Germline values: CDR1 DFQATT, CDR2 SNEGSKA (reference sequence). The CDR3 nucleotides read TGCAGTGCTGTAATATACAATGAGCAGTTCTTC. Its translation is CSAVIYNEQFF.

Here the CDR3 reads CASSPPAPNTEAFF. CDR3 nucleotides: TGTGCCAGCTCACCACCAGCACCGAACACTGAAGCTTTCTTT. V and J are TRBV18 and TRBJ1-1, with unresolved D. Germline-derived CDR1 and CDR2 are KGHSH and LQKENI. V gave up 0 bases and J gave up 1 base, with 6 bases separating them. This CDR3 region has 14 residues.

V gene TRBV9 combines with J gene TRBJ2-1; D is unresolved. Germline lookup yields CDR1 SGDLS and CDR2 YYNGEE. This CDR3 contains 14 residues. Trimming left V 0 bases short and J 5 bases short, with 9 bases between. The CDR3 spells CASSVDLSHNEQFF. The CDR3 nucleotides read TGTGCCAGCAGCGTAGATCTTTCCCACAATGAGCAGTTCTTC.

The sample holds a few counts of this clone. The chain joins TRBV7-2 to TRBJ2-1, with 7 positions matching TRBD2. The CDR3 is 13 residues long. J was trimmed by 5 bases and V by 3 bases; bases with no gene match: 1. In germline, CDR1 is SGHTA, CDR2 FQGNSA. DNA for the CDR3: TGTGCCAGCAGCTTCCTAGCGGACAATGAGCAGTTCTTC. Amino acids: CASSFLADNEQFF.

The chain joins TRBV5-1 to TRBJ2-5; 8 nucleotides align to TRBD2. Germline loops: CDR1 SGHRS, CDR2 YFSETQ. J lost 1 base, V lost 4 bases, and 15 bases had no gene match. The CDR3 is made up of 18 amino acids. CDR3 nucleotide sequence: TGCGCCAGCAGCCTTAGCGGGACGGTGCTAACTTTCCAAGAGACCCAGTACTTC. Protein sequence: CASSLSGTVLTFQETQYF.

The chain couples TRBV30 to TRBJ2-1; D is uncertain. CDR1 GTSNPN and CDR2 SVGIG come from the germline V gene (reference sequence). Trimming removed 4 bases at V and 8 bases at J, with 15 bases between. The CDR3 length is 13 residues. CDR3 protein: CAWKPPGIHEQFF. CDR3 sequence (DNA): TGTGCCTGGAAGCCGCCGGGTATACATGAGCAGTTCTTC.

A word on this clone: This CDR3 is also generated by other DNA sequences in the sample. V is TRBV7-9 and J is TRBJ2-7; D not resolved. Germline assignment: CDR1 SEHNR and CDR2 FQNEAQ (reference sequence). The V end was cut by 0 bases, the J end by 2 bases, with 5 bases between. This CDR3 comprises 13 residues. The CDR3 DNA sequence: TGTGCCAGCAGCTTAGCGGGCGCCTACGAGCAGTACTTC. Encoded protein: CASSLAGAYEQYF.